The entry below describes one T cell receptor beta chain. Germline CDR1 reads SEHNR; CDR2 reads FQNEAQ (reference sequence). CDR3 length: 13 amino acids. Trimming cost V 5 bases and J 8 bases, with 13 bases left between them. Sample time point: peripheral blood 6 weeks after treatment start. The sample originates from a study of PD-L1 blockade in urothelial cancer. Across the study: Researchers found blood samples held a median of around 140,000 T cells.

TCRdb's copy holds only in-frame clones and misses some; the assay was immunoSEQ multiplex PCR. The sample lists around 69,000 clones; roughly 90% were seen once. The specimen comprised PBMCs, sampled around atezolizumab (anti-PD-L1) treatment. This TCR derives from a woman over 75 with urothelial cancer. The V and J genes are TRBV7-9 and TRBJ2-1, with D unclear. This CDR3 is CASSPEDGDEQFF. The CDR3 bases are TGTGCCAGCAGCCCCGAGGATGGCGATGAGCAGTTCTTC.